The 32 T cell receptor beta chains in this list originate from one sample, sequenced in a study of neurological immune-mediated disorders. TCRdb independently ran MiXCR on the 5' RACE reads; one entry per CDR3 protein. Here the sample spans approximately 65,000 distinct CDR3 sequences, around 5% being singletons. The specimen sequenced was PBMCs. These receptors came from a human donor with multiple sclerosis. The donor label of this sample is uncertain.

Ten or more counts support this clonotype. J is TRBJ2-1 and V is TRBV12-5; TRBD2 matches at 7 bases. CDR1 is LGHNT and CDR2 is FRNRAP in the germline V gene. This CDR3 is 14 amino acids long. J lost 9 bases, V lost 0 bases, and 5 bases had no gene match. The CDR3 region has the DNA TGTGCTAGTGGTTTGGTAGGGAGGGAGACTGAGCAGTTCTTC. The encoded protein is CASGLVGRETEQFF.

This clonotype was seen at least ten times. The chain links TRBV5-1 to TRBJ1-4; 7 bases fit TRBD1. Trimming removed 4 bases from V and 5 bases from J; junction bases left unmatched: 8. CDR3 length equals 15 residues. The germline V gene encodes CDR1 SGHRS and CDR2 YFSETQ. The CDR3 sequence: CASSKEQGLNEKLFF. CDR3 sequence (DNA): TGCGCCAGCAGCAAAGAACAGGGGTTGAATGAAAAACTGTTTTTT.

This clonotype was counted at least ten times. The rearrangement links TRBV3-1 to TRBJ2-3; 9 nucleotides line up with TRBD2. In germline, CDR1 is LGHDT, CDR2 YNNKEL (reference sequence). V trimming: 0 bases; J trimming: 2 bases; junction bases outside the gene matches: 6. This CDR3 is built from 17 residues. The chain's CDR3 is CASSQDLTSGNTDTQYF. The CDR3 DNA sequence: TGTGCCAGCAGCCAAGATTTGACTAGCGGAAACACAGATACGCAGTATTTT.

At least ten counts were recorded for this clonotype. The genes are TRBV20-1 and TRBJ1-3; D is undetermined. V dropped 1 base and J dropped 4 bases, with 8 bases sitting between them. Germline V lookup: CDR1 DFQATT, CDR2 SNEGSKA (reference sequence). This CDR3 region has 13 residues. The CDR3 protein is CSARGPVGNTIYF. Here the CDR3 DNA reads TGCAGTGCTAGAGGGCCAGTGGGAAACACCATATATTTT.

This clonotype was observed many times. The chain carries TRBV10-3 and TRBJ1-5, with D perhaps TRBD1 (5 bases). This CDR3 is 17 amino acids long. From germline, CDR1 is ENHRY and CDR2 SYGVKD. Trimming left V 3 bases short and J 1 base short, with 16 bases between. CDR3 amino acids: CAISDGEGRRSNQPQHF. CDR3 nucleotide sequence: TGTGCCATCAGTGATGGAGAGGGGCGCAGGAGCAATCAGCCCCAGCATTTT.

The chain joins TRBV5-1 to TRBJ1-2; D is perhaps TRBD1 (6 bases). Deletions cut 6 bases from V and 1 base from J, with 16 bases between. The V gene's germline CDR1 is SGHRS and CDR2 YFSETQ. This CDR3 spans 15 amino acids. Here the CDR3 DNA reads TGCGCCAGCACCTCGGGACACCAGATTAACTATGGCTACACCTTC. Translation: CASTSGHQINYGYTF.

This clonotype was detected many times. The V and J genes are TRBV5-4 and TRBJ1-1; TRBD1 matches at 10 bases. The CDR3 loop spans 15 amino acids. Germline CDR1 reads SGHNT; CDR2 reads YYREEE (reference sequence). V lost 6 bases to trimming and J lost 4 bases; unmatched junction nucleotides: 9. CDR3 sequence reads: CASNKPGQGTTEAFF. In DNA, the CDR3 is TGTGCCAGCAACAAACCGGGACAGGGGACCACTGAAGCTTTCTTT.

The chain uses TRBV6-5 and TRBJ1-1, with D maybe TRBD1 (5 bases). The ends were cut back, 10 bases at V and 11 bases at J, with 20 bases in the middle. The CDR3 runs 12 residues. Germline CDR1 MNHEY, CDR2 SVGAGI. The CDR3 DNA reads TGTGCCACCACGACCCCGGGGGGTGGGGCTTTCTTT. Its translation: CATTTPGGGAFF.

This clonotype was recorded at least ten times. This chain connects TRBV20-1 to TRBJ2-7; 7 nucleotides match TRBD1. Germline V CDR1 and CDR2: DFQATT, SNEGSKA (reference sequence). J gave up 4 bases and V 4 bases, and 13 bases lay outside the gene matches. The CDR3 runs 15 residues. This chain's CDR3 is CSATRGGDSRYEQYF. CDR3 nucleotide sequence: TGCAGTGCTACTAGAGGGGGCGACAGCAGATACGAGCAGTACTTC.

In its sample, this clonotype was seen a few times. The chain couples TRBV5-5 to TRBJ2-7, with D perhaps assigned TRBD1 or TRBD2 (5 bases each). V was trimmed by 6 bases and J by 5 bases, leaving 18 bases between them. From germline, CDR1 is SGHKS and CDR2 YYEKEE (reference sequence). There are 14 residues in the CDR3. DNA of the CDR3: TGTGCCAGCACCCGGGACGGTTTCGGTGACGAGCAGTACTTC. Its translation is CASTRDGFGDEQYF.

This clonotype appeared once. This may stem from a read error, because a much larger clone lies one nucleotide away. This sequence joins TRBV5-1 and TRBJ2-7; tentative D call: TRBD1 (6 bases). The germline V and J ends were trimmed by 2 bases and 4 bases, with 16 bases remaining between them. Per the germline V gene, CDR1 is SGHRS and CDR2 is YFSETQ. The CDR3 is made up of 15 amino acids. The chain's CDR3 is CASSFFSRGGYEQYF. DNA for the CDR3: TGCGCCAGCAGCTTTTTTTCCAGGGGTGGTTACGAGCAGTACTTC.

This clonotype has ten or more counts. The chain couples TRBV24-1 to TRBJ1-1; D call uncertain. The CDR3 has 12 amino acids. Trimming left V 4 bases short and J 11 bases short, with 13 bases between. Germline V gene lookup returns CDR1 KGHDR and CDR2 SFDVKD. CDR3 protein: CATSDGGFPAFF. CDR3 sequence (DNA): TGTGCCACCAGTGACGGAGGCTTTCCGGCTTTCTTT.

Many counts were recorded for this clonotype. The chain recombines TRBV4-1 with TRBJ1-1; D unresolved. CDR3 length: 13 residues. Germline V gives CDR1 MGHRA, CDR2 YSYEKL. Trimming stripped 0 bases from V and 10 bases from J, with 12 bases between. Here the CDR3 reads CASSQESNSRAFF. The CDR3 DNA sequence: TGCGCCAGCAGCCAAGAAAGTAACTCCCGAGCTTTCTTT.

In this sample, this clonotype turned up a few times. CDR3 protein: CASSLEGTGVNTEAFF. CDR3 nucleotides: TGTGCCAGCAGCTTGGAGGGGACAGGGGTGAACACTGAAGCTTTCTTT. The rearrangement joins TRBV5-4 to TRBJ1-1, with 10 bases that match TRBD1. Germline V gene lookup returns CDR1 SGHNT and CDR2 YYREEE (reference sequence). The CDR3 is 16 amino acids. J lost 0 bases, V lost 0 bases, and 2 bases had no gene match.

This clonotype was observed at least ten times. V is TRBV5-6 and J is TRBJ2-2; 8 bases map to TRBD1. In germline, CDR1 is SGHDT, CDR2 YYEEEE. The J segment lost 2 bases and the V segment lost 4 bases, leaving 16 bases of the junction unmatched. This CDR3 has 19 residues. CDR3 residues: CASSPGVYRDRINTGELFF. DNA for the CDR3: TGTGCCAGCAGCCCCGGCGTATACCGGGACAGGATAAACACCGGGGAGCTGTTTTTT.

This clonotype was seen many times. This chain links TRBV20-1 with TRBJ1-1; D might be TRBD1 (5 bases). Trimming shortened V by 5 bases and J by 4 bases, and 8 bases separated the two germline ends. Germline CDR1 DFQATT, CDR2 SNEGSKA (reference sequence). This CDR3 contains 11 residues. CDR3 in DNA: TGCAGTGCTCAGGGTAGCACTGAAGCTTTCTTT. Amino acid sequence: CSAQGSTEAFF.

This clonotype was counted at least ten times. This chain uses TRBV2 with TRBJ2-3; the D is unclear. V lost 9 bases to trimming and J lost 2 bases, with 12 bases between them. Germline V gene lookup returns CDR1 SNHLY and CDR2 FYNNEI. The CDR3 spans 13 residues. The CDR3 nucleotides are TGTGCCAGGGGGTGGCCCGACACAGATACGCAGTATTTT. It translates to CARGWPDTDTQYF.

This clonotype was detected ten times or more. V gene TRBV9 combines with J gene TRBJ1-2; D is unclear. The germline gives CDR1 SGDLS, CDR2 YYNGEE. The V and J ends lost 0 bases and 2 bases respectively, with 5 bases between them. The length of the CDR3 is 13 residues. The CDR3 DNA reads TGTGCCAGCAGCGTAGCCCAAAACTATGGCTACACCTTC. Its translation: CASSVAQNYGYTF.

J is TRBJ2-1 and V is TRBV28, with TRBD2 identical over 7 bases. Trimming removed 8 bases from V and 7 bases from J; junction bases left unmatched: 8. Per germline, CDR1 MDHEN and CDR2 SYDVKM. The CDR3 length is 13 residues. CDR3 DNA sequence: TGTGCCAGCGTGGGCGGGGGTTTAAATGAGCAGTTCTTC. This sequence encodes CASVGGGLNEQFF. Based on the CDR3 plus reference TRBV28 and TRBJ2-1, the full variable domain is DVKVTQSSRYLVKRTGEKVFLECVQDMDHENMFWYRQDPGLGLRLIYFSYDVKMKEKGDIPEGYSVSREKKERFSLILESASTNQTSMYLCASVGGGLNEQFFGPGTRLTVL.

The table lists this clonotype with many counts. V gene TRBV20-1 combines with J gene TRBJ2-7, with D perhaps matching TRBD2 (6 bases). Per the germline V gene, CDR1 is DFQATT and CDR2 is SNEGSKA (reference sequence). The CDR3 is 13 residues long. The germline V and J ends were trimmed by 5 bases and 2 bases, with 13 bases remaining between them. CDR3 in amino acids: CSALGLHPYEQYF. In DNA form, the CDR3 reads TGCAGTGCTTTGGGACTCCACCCCTACGAGCAGTACTTC.

The rearrangement links TRBV20-1 to TRBJ1-5; D remains ambiguous. Germline-derived CDR1 and CDR2 are DFQATT and SNEGSKA (reference sequence). The V gene lost 6 bases and the J gene lost 2 bases, with 17 bases spanning the gap. The CDR3 loop spans 15 amino acids. CDR3 bases: TGCAGTGCCTCCTCCCCACCGGTAGGCAATCAGCCCCAGCATTTT. Its protein is CSASSPPVGNQPQHF.

This clonotype was counted at least ten times. J is TRBJ2-7 and V is TRBV5-1, with unresolved D. The V end lost 4 bases, the J end lost 7 bases, and 9 bases lay between the germline ends. Germline loops: CDR1 SGHRS, CDR2 YFSETQ. The CDR3 covers 11 residues. CDR3 bases: TGCGCCAGCAGCGGCAGAGGAGAGCAGTACTTC. Protein: CASSGRGEQYF.

CDR3 loop: CASSQGSREKLFF. CDR3 bases: TGTGCCAGCAGCCAAGGTTCGAGAGAAAAACTGTTTTTT. This chain joins TRBV11-2 and TRBJ1-4; D unclear. Germline V lookup: CDR1 SGHAT, CDR2 FQNNGV. V shed 5 bases and J shed 8 bases, with 12 bases lying between them. CDR3 size: 13 residues.

This clonotype was counted many times. The V and J genes are TRBV12-3 or TRBV12-4 and TRBJ2-1, with D possibly matching TRBD2 (7 bases). This CDR3 has 15 residues. Between the trimmed V and J ends, which lost 7 bases and 0 bases, there was a span of 13 bases. CDR3 nucleotides: TGTGCCAGCACCTTACGGGGGGCCTCCTACAATGAGCAGTTCTTC. Protein sequence: CASTLRGASYNEQFF.

This clonotype was recorded many times. The chain carries TRBV5-5 and TRBJ2-3; TRBD2 agrees at 10 bases. Per germline, CDR1 SGHKS and CDR2 YYEKEE (reference sequence). With V trimmed by 5 bases and J by 8 bases, 5 bases remained unmatched. The CDR3 consists of 13 residues. The CDR3 reads CASRTSGVVTQYF. In nucleotides, the CDR3 is TGTGCCAGCAGAACTAGCGGGGTAGTTACGCAGTATTTT.

This clonotype appeared many times. The chain combines TRBV6-1 with TRBJ1-4; D gene uncertain. V dropped 7 bases and J dropped 7 bases, with 13 bases sitting between them. Germline CDR1 is MNHNS and CDR2 is SASEGT. The CDR3 has 13 residues. The CDR3 is CASNSIVGEKLFF. CDR3 DNA: TGTGCCAGCAACAGTATTGTCGGTGAAAAACTGTTTTTT.

This clonotype was detected only a few times. The V gene is TRBV6-1, the J gene TRBJ1-5; D is perhaps TRBD1 (6 bases). This CDR3 has 14 residues. The germline gives CDR1 MNHNS, CDR2 SASEGT. The germline V and J ends were trimmed by 3 bases and 4 bases, with 10 bases remaining between them. CDR3 in amino acids: CASSEGHLNQPQHF. The CDR3 region has the DNA TGTGCCAGCAGTGAGGGACACCTTAATCAGCCCCAGCATTTT.

This clonotype was seen repeatedly, ten times or more. This chain uses TRBV20-1 with TRBJ2-5; D gene uncertain. The CDR3 contains 14 residues. V was cut by 4 bases and J by 5 bases, with 17 bases left in between. CDR1 and CDR2 from the germline V gene are DFQATT and SNEGSKA (reference sequence). The CDR3 DNA sequence: TGCAGTGCTATCAGATCCTACCTGCGGGAGACCCAGTACTTC. It yields the protein CSAIRSYLRETQYF.

Many counts were recorded for this clonotype. This chain connects TRBV20-1 to TRBJ1-6, with 11 bases lining up with TRBD1. The CDR3 totals 14 residues. Germline V gene lookup returns CDR1 DFQATT and CDR2 SNEGSKA (reference sequence). J was trimmed by 9 bases and V by 6 bases; bases with no gene match: 7. In DNA form, the CDR3 reads TGCAGTGCCACTACCGGGACAGGGGGTTCACCCCTCCACTTT. Residues: CSATTGTGGSPLHF.

This clonotype has a count of ten or more. CDR3 loop: CASRASGAGNATEAFF. The CDR3 bases are TGTGCCAGCAGAGCTTCAGGGGCAGGGAATGCCACTGAAGCTTTCTTT. V and J are TRBV6-1 and TRBJ1-1; a weak D match, TRBD1 (6 bases). Germline values: CDR1 MNHNS, CDR2 SASEGT. CDR3 length: 16 amino acids. V shed 6 bases and J shed 4 bases, with 21 bases lying between them.

This clonotype was detected only a few times. The gene calls are TRBV15 and TRBJ1-1; 8 bases map to TRBD1. The CDR3 spans 15 residues. V shed 5 bases, J shed 4 bases, and the junction held 9 bases outside the gene matches. Per the germline V gene, CDR1 is LNHNV and CDR2 is YYDKDF (reference sequence). This CDR3 reads CATSDRGARGTEAFF. In DNA, the CDR3 is TGTGCCACCAGCGACAGGGGCGCAAGGGGCACTGAAGCTTTCTTT.

This clonotype was recorded at least ten times. The chain combines TRBV7-3 with TRBJ2-1; D perhaps matches TRBD1 (5 bases). In germline, CDR1 is SGHTA, CDR2 FQGTGA. V gave up 3 bases and J gave up 9 bases, with 12 bases separating them. This CDR3 has 13 amino acids. CDR3 amino acids: CASSFGQGGEQFF. CDR3 DNA sequence: TGTGCCAGCAGCTTCGGTCAGGGTGGTGAGCAGTTCTTC.